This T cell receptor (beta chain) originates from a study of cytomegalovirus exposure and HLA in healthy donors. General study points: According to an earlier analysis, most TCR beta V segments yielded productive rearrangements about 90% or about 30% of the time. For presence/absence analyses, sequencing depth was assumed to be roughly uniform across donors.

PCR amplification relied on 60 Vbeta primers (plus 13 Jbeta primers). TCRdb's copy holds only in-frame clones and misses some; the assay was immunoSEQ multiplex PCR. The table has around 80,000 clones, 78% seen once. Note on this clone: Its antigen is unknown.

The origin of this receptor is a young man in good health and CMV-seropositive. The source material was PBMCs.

The CDR3 nucleotides read TGCAGCGCCAAGACAGGGATGAACACTGAAGCTTTCTTT. Protein product: CSAKTGMNTEAFF. The genes are TRBV29-1 and TRBJ1-1, with 7 bases matching TRBD1. The CDR3 loop spans 13 amino acids. Germline V lookup: CDR1 SQVTM, CDR2 ANQGSEA. V trimming: 7 bases; J trimming: 0 bases; junction bases outside the gene matches: 5. The whole variable domain, remainder taken from reference TRBV29-1 and TRBJ1-1, is SAVISQKPSRDICQRGTSLTIQCQVDSQVTMMFWYRQQPGQSLTLIATANQGSEATYESGFVIDKFPISRPNLTFSTLTVSNMSPEDSSIYLCSAKTGMNTEAFFGQGTRLTVV.